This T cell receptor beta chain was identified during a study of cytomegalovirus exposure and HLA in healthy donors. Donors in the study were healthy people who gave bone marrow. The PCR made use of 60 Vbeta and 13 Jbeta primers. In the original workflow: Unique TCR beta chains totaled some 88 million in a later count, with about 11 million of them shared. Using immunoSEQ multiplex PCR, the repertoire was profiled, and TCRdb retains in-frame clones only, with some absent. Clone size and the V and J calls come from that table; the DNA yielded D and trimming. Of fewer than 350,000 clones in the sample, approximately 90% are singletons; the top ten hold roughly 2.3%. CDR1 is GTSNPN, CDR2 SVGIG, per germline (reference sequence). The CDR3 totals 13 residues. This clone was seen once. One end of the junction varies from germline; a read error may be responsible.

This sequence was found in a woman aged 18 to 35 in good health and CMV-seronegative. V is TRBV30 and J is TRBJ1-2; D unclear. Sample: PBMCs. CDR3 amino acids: CAWSSSPNYGYAF. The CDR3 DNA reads TGTGCCTGGAGTAGCAGCCCAAACTATGGCTACGCCTTC.